Sequencing of this T cell receptor (beta chain) was carried out in a study of blood T cell repertoires in COVID-19. Across the whole study: Samples came from the United States, Italy and Spain, spanning acute and convalescent COVID-19. T cells, B-cell-depleted T cells, or PBMCs supplied cDNA or gDNA.

Clones were sequenced by immunoSEQ multiplex PCR, and TCRdb holds only the in-frame ones, with some missing. This sample has some 230,000 clones; roughly 85% occur once, and the top ten carry approximately 0.89%. Unmatched junction bases numbered 4, after V lost 4 bases and J lost 2 bases. The CDR3 is made up of 14 amino acids. Germline CDR1 reads MNHEY; CDR2 reads SVGAGI. This clone is a singleton in its sample. This rearrangement joins TRBV6-5 to TRBJ1-1; the match to TRBD1 covers 7 bases. The origin of this receptor is a man aged 35-49 years with acute or convalescent COVID-19. Sequences were obtained from peripheral blood. The chain's CDR3 is CASSSQGSNTEAFF. The DNA of the CDR3 is TGTGCCAGCAGTTCACAGGGGTCCAACACTGAAGCTTTCTTT.